Here is one T cell receptor (beta chain) with its context. This clone was seen more than once but under ten times. This clone's antigen is unknown. Base qualities are not provided; no much larger clone lies one nucleotide away. The sample originates from a study of cytomegalovirus exposure and HLA in healthy donors listed by TCRdb under 2017. For the wider study: In an earlier analysis of roughly 500 of the donors, 250 to 300 Gb of sequence data and 117 million unique TCR beta sequences from roughly 190 million T cells were reported. An early release covering roughly 600 HLA-typed donors comprised 250 to 350 gigabases of sequencing data and tens of millions of unique TCR sequences. Among the approximately 400 genotyped donors, around 79% belonged to the genetic ancestry cluster associated with self-reported Caucasian donors. The study was designed to test whether signatures of past pathogen exposure could be identified by cataloging public T cell receptors. The T cell repertoires of about 700 subjects were profiled by immunosequencing and related to cytomegalovirus serostatus. A separate validation cohort of 100 to 150 different subjects was used in addition to the approximately 670-subject first cohort. High-throughput TCR immunosequencing, statistical association of individual TCRs with disease status, and machine learning were combined to predict cytomegalovirus infection status. To study patterns of TCR occurrence, a later analysis re-analyzed previously published TCR beta repertoires from 666 donors and added high-resolution HLA genotyping. Rather than using new phenotypic data, the later analysis identified candidate immune exposures from TCR beta sequences and from how often those sequences occurred across donors. An earlier analysis of fewer than 700 of the donors applied high-throughput TCR beta sequencing to assess whether each TCR beta V gene segment acted as functional or pseudogenic. Alongside the repertoire data, information on donor age, sex, ethnicity and CMV serostatus was compiled. A later genetic analysis took genome-wide SNP genotypes for about 55% of the roughly 670 donors and used that subset as a discovery cohort. Every discovery cohort repertoire had been produced on one sequencing platform. HLA typing included class I and class II loci at four-digit resolution. The number of typed donors differed by locus: about 620-630 for A, B, C, DRB1 and DQB1; roughly 510 for DQA1; fewer than 610 for DPA1; and around 490 for DPB1. Because of strong linkage in the cohort, four or five DR-DQ haplotypes were treated as single units for association and clustering. Among around 400 genotyped donors of the cohort, an average of approximately 200,000 unique TCR beta nucleotide sequences was sequenced per donor, of which 15% to 20% were non-productive.

The library was prepared using the immunoSEQ multiplex PCR assay. For the multiplex PCR, a mixture combining 60 forward primers for TCR Vbeta segments and 13 reverse primers for TCR Jbeta segments was used. Amplification of the CDR3 region of rearranged TCR beta genes was performed with a multiplex PCR assay on genomic DNA. The amplified TCR beta libraries were sequenced on the Illumina HiSeq System as 87-base-pair reads. The study's processing was this. Across the 600 to 700 repertoires, a later analysis counted 78 million or so unique TCR beta chains, approximately 12 million of which were shared by at least two donors. Raw reads were error-corrected and collapsed into unique sequences by a nearest-neighbor algorithm in which closely related sequences were merged to remove PCR and sequencing errors. V, D and J gene segments were assigned by aligning CDR3 sequences to IMGT reference sequences. Each retained sequence needed at least a six-nucleotide match to both a V gene segment and a J gene segment. A rearrangement was called productive if the CDR3 had no stop codons and remained in frame with V and J, and every other rearrangement was called non-productive. CDR3 was defined by IMGT convention, running from the second conserved V-encoded cysteine to the conserved J-encoded phenylalanine. Sequences without an unambiguous match to a single V gene segment were excluded from the earlier analysis of almost 600 of the donors. In an earlier analysis of 450 to 700 of the donors, V segments were called functional above 56.7% productive rearrangements and were called segregating when the between-donor standard deviation exceeded 5%. A statistical classification framework was built for diagnosing cytomegalovirus status from the catalog of TCR beta chain sequences. A later analysis assigned V and J genes by comparing TCR nucleotide sequences with IMGT/GENE-DB human TR gene sequences. In a later analysis, CDR3 sequences and most-parsimonious VDJ recombination scenarios were assigned using the TCRdist pipeline. A later analysis defined each TCR beta chain by its CDR3 amino acid sequence plus V-gene family, and excluded reads lacking a unique V-gene family. As a way to deal with suspected cross-contamination and a sequencing artifact, a later analysis dropped 450 to 600 nucleotide sequences that were highly shared and had low generation probability. In a later analysis, a clonal expansion index was calculated for each public chain from normalized within-repertoire ranks of inferred template counts. A later analysis computed generation probabilities with a VDJ recombination model fitted to out-of-frame rearrangements, and checked the results against IGoR. In a later analysis, hypergeometric tests were used to score TCR-TCR, TCR-HLA and TCR-CMV co-occurrence, with a repertoire-size bias correction applied to TCR pairs. To estimate false discovery rates, a later analysis permuted the HLA or CMV assignments 20 times. A later analysis grouped co-occurring TCRs with DBSCAN, adding TCRdist sequence similarity when clustering within HLA-allele-positive subsets. Co-occurrence clustering excluded repertoires with fewer than 30,000 or more than 120,000 public chains, plus five with anomalous nucleotide sharing. The immuneACCESS repertoire file appears here via TCRdb, limited to in-frame rearrangements. These files lack a portion of the clones; in checked studies, under half of the deficit traces to unresolved V genes, and the cause of the others is not known. The V and J calls and the clone size are those of that table, but D and trimming were determined from the DNA. The table for this sample lists roughly 180,000 clones; more than 60% of them were counted only once. Together, the top ten hold approximately 1.4% of the sample.

In total, roughly 670 healthy bone marrow donors made up the cohort. At the time of sampling, all cohort members were nominally healthy, though unrecorded immune exposures were likely present. The donor tested CMV seronegative and was one of the 352 seronegative cohort members. Each donor provided a peripheral blood sample, and peripheral blood mononuclear cells were used for TCR beta sequencing. The Qiagen DNeasy Blood Extraction Kit was used to extract genomic DNA from the blood cell samples. Trimming takes 4 bases off V and 4 bases off J; junction bases not matched to a gene: 5. The germline V gene yields KGHSH for CDR1 and LQKENI for CDR2. The CDR3 numbers 14 residues from cysteine through phenylalanine. Only the CDR3 portion is preserved as DNA: 42 bases, with reading frame beginning at the first base. Overall results and qualifications from the work: The 87-base-pair reads could not distinguish some IMGT-functional V segments, including TRBV6-2 and TRBV6-3, so those segments were excluded. The sequencing pipeline was judged likely to have produced a cluster of highly shared sequence variants as a technical artifact. Linkage disequilibrium might explain the correlated functional status among segregating V segments, but an unknown experimental factor could not be excluded. A further reported finding was that TCR beta sequences accurately predicted the HLA-A and HLA-B alleles for most subjects in the first cohort. According to a later analysis, parvovirus B19, influenza, CMV and Epstein-Barr virus appeared linked to several top co-occurrence clusters. For the cohort, immune exposure information was limited to CMV serostatus. In a later genetic analysis, fewer N-insertions in productive TCRs were reported among donors in an Asian-associated ancestry cluster than the roughly 700-donor mean. When HLA alleles, especially DR and DQ, strongly co-occurred, attributing TCR associations to individual alleles was difficult. An earlier analysis of around 600 of the donors showed that most TCR beta V segments appeared in productive rearrangements either about 90% or about 30% of the time, which broadly matched IMGT annotations. V-gene and J-gene trimming of TCR beta chains was associated with a missense DCLRE1C variant in a later genetic analysis, and the association was replicated in an independent cohort. Specific HLA alleles were associated with more than 15,000 TCR beta sequences at a false discovery rate of 0.05 in a later analysis. Because HLA typing was unavailable for some donors at each locus, only the typed subset was used in association tests. Across donors, most TCR sequences were observed very rarely, whereas some public TCRs were present in many individuals. In vitro tests confirmed that three of the cytomegalovirus-associated TCR beta chains recognize cytomegalovirus antigens. A total of fewer than 200 TCR beta chains were listed by the study as associated with cytomegalovirus. Presence/absence analyses assumed roughly uniform sequencing depth across donors, an assumption that may not hold. According to the authors, the approach could potentially be generalized to other disease states and immunological phenotypes. A later analysis found that most CMV-associated TCR beta chains appeared HLA-restricted, with HLA associations seemingly driven largely by CMV exposure. Cytomegalovirus status was reported to be diagnosed by the classifier with high specificity and sensitivity in both the original and validation cohorts. In a later analysis, TCR association rates were found to vary across HLA loci, with the most associated TCRs seen for DRB1 alleles and the fewest for HLA-C alleles. Only TCR beta chains were sequenced in this cohort, and the absence of alpha or paired-chain data limited detectable features. About 17 rarely observed V segments, including chromosome 9 orphons, were excluded from the earlier analysis of 550 to 700 of the donors because counts were too low. Compared with equally common non-associated chains, HLA-associated TCR beta chains in a later analysis were more clonally expanded and had lower generation probabilities.

This receptor was taken from a man between 18 and 29 years old in good health and CMV-seronegative. The rearranged segments are TRBV18 and TRBJ1-1, with 8 bases aligning to TRBD1. The sample consisted of PBMCs. Read as DNA, the sequence is TGTGCCAGCTCACAAGACAGGGGCGGCACTGAAGCTTTCTTT. It codes for CASSQDRGGTEAFF.